These 28 T cell receptor beta chains originate from one sample sequenced in a study of blood T cells in healthy people across ages. The second PCR ran about 6 to 11 cycles with a sample-barcoded 5' primer and J-beta primers. TCRdb ran MiXCR on the 5' RACE reads and lists one entry per CDR3 protein. Of around 800,000 distinct CDR3 sequences listed, 46% are singletons. Source material: blood. Every receptor here comes from an older man in good health.

The CDR3: CAIGTGTAYEQYF. CDR3 nucleotide sequence: TGTGCCATCGGTACCGGGACAGCCTACGAGCAGTACTTC. V usage is TRBV10-3 and J usage is TRBJ2-4; 7 nucleotides line up with TRBD1. The J call may be in error: the DNA end matches TRBJ2-7 better. This CDR3 comprises 13 residues. CDR1 ENHRY and CDR2 SYGVKD come from the germline V gene.

In its sample, this clonotype was seen a few times. The V gene is TRBV20-1, the J gene TRBJ2-3; no clear D gene. The CDR3 is 15 amino acids. Germline V gives CDR1 DFQATT, CDR2 SNEGSKA (reference sequence). Between the trimmed V and J ends, which lost 0 bases and 2 bases, there was a span of 12 bases. The CDR3: CSAREPGGPTDTQYF. The CDR3 DNA is TGCAGTGCTAGAGAACCGGGCGGTCCCACAGATACGCAGTATTTT.

Of note for this clonotype: The junction differs from germline at one of its ends, possibly a read error. The chain couples TRBV5-1 to TRBJ2-4, with D possibly being TRBD2 (5 bases). With the DNA end fitting TRBJ2-7 better, the J assignment may be wrong. Germline CDR1 is SGHRS and CDR2 is YFSETQ. The CDR3 spans 16 residues. CDR3 loop: CAGSGRKDQSPNEQYF. The CDR3 DNA sequence: TGCGCCGGCAGCGGAAGAAAGGACCAAAGCCCCAACGAGCAGTACTTC.

This clonotype was picked up a small number of times. The V call is TRBV7-8, the J call TRBJ2-1; D not resolved. The CDR3 spans 13 residues. Trimming took 5 bases from V and 6 from J, leaving 11 bases between them. The germline gives CDR1 SGHVS, CDR2 FQNEAQ. Here the CDR3 reads CASSPHGFNEQFF. CDR3 DNA sequence: TGTGCCAGCAGCCCCCATGGTTTCAATGAGCAGTTCTTC.

The chain recombines TRBV7-9 with TRBJ2-3; 7 bases map to TRBD2. Germline lookup yields CDR1 SEHNR and CDR2 FQNEAQ (reference sequence). The V segment lost 4 bases and the J segment 6 bases; nucleotides outside the gene matches: 1. There are 12 residues in the CDR3. The CDR3 nucleotides are TGTGCCAGCAGCTGGACTAGTGATACGCAGTATTTT. Its translation is CASSWTSDTQYF.

The table lists this clonotype with a count of one. The chain carries TRBV11-2 and TRBJ2-7, with TRBD2 matching over 10 bases. The DNA end lines up better with TRBJ2-5; the J call may be wrong. Looked up from germline, CDR1 is SGHAT and CDR2 is FQNNGV. The CDR3 loop spans 16 amino acids. This CDR3 reads CASRHLSGRAEETQYF. CDR3 nucleotides: TGTGCCAGCAGACACCTAAGCGGGAGGGCCGAGGAGACCCAGTACTTC.

The V gene is TRBV5-1, the J gene TRBJ1-2; the D gene is possibly TRBD1 (5 bases). The V gene's germline CDR1 is SGHRS and CDR2 YFSETQ. The CDR3 loop spans 13 amino acids. Trimming took off 3 bases at V and 3 bases at J, with 9 bases between the two ends. The CDR3 protein is CASSSGLDYGYTF. In nucleotides, the CDR3 is TGCGCCAGCAGCTCGGGGCTGGACTATGGCTACACCTTC.

This chain connects TRBV29-1 to TRBJ2-3; D call uncertain. Germline assignment: CDR1 SQVTM and CDR2 ANQGSEA. Trimming shortened V by 7 bases and J by 6 bases, and 17 bases separated the two germline ends. CDR3 length: 13 residues. CDR3 protein: CSEKGSRGDTQYF. Here the CDR3 DNA reads TGCAGCGAAAAGGGATCGCGTGGGGATACGCAGTATTTT.

Comment on this clonotype: A read error may produce the germline difference seen at one junction end. The V gene is TRBV6-6, the J gene TRBJ2-3, with 8 nucleotides matching TRBD2. The germline gives CDR1 MNHNY, CDR2 SVGAGI (reference sequence). There are 16 residues in the CDR3. CDR3 bases: TGTGCCAGCAGAGCCTACGGTGCGGGGGGTTCAGATGCGCAGTATTTT. This gives the protein CASRAYGAGGSDAQYF.

This clonotype was recorded a few times. The V call is TRBV4-1, the J call TRBJ2-3, with D hard to call. V was shortened by 2 bases and J by 2 bases, with 5 bases between the two germline ends. CDR1 MGHRA and CDR2 YSYEKL come from the germline V gene. This CDR3 spans 13 amino acids. The CDR3 coding sequence is TGCGCCAGCAGCCAACCTTACACAGATACGCAGTATTTT. This translates into CASSQPYTDTQYF.

The chain is built from TRBV20-1 and TRBJ2-1, with unresolved D. Trimming cost V 4 bases and J 10 bases, with 8 bases left between them. The CDR3 runs 10 residues. Germline values: CDR1 DFQATT, CDR2 SNEGSKA (reference sequence). The chain's CDR3 is CSATRMEQFF. The DNA of the CDR3 is TGCAGTGCTACCCGAATGGAGCAGTTCTTC.

The chain carries TRBV3-1 and TRBJ2-2, with 8 bases lining up with TRBD1. CDR1 and CDR2 from the germline V gene are LGHDT and YNNKEL (reference sequence). The V and J ends lost 0 bases and 3 bases, in that order; junction bases with no gene match: 9. The CDR3 is 18 amino acids. The CDR3 DNA reads as TGTGCCAGCAGCCAAGATCCCCCAGGGGGCGGTCACACCGGGGAGCTGTTTTTT. It is translated as CASSQDPPGGGHTGELFF.

This clonotype appeared a few times. The gene calls are TRBV24-1 and TRBJ2-1; tentatively, D is TRBD2 (6 bases). Germline loops: CDR1 KGHDR, CDR2 SFDVKD. The V end lost 2 bases, the J end lost 0 bases, and 13 bases lay between the germline ends. The CDR3 runs to 17 residues. CDR3 in DNA: TGTGCCACCAGTGATTCCTACGGTAGCGGCTCCTACAATGAGCAGTTCTTC. Protein product: CATSDSYGSGSYNEQFF.

This clonotype was recorded many times. DNA of the CDR3: TGTGCCAGCAGTGGGGACCCCTTCCCCTCTAGCACAGATACGCAGTATTTT. It yields the protein CASSGDPFPSSTDTQYF. This chain joins TRBV28 and TRBJ2-3, with D tentatively TRBD1 or TRBD2 (5 bases each). V shed 5 bases and J shed 0 bases, with 18 bases lying between them. This CDR3 region has 17 residues. Germline V gene lookup returns CDR1 MDHEN and CDR2 SYDVKM.

The V and J genes are TRBV28 and TRBJ2-7; D is undetermined. CDR1 is MDHEN and CDR2 is SYDVKM in the germline V gene. V lost 8 bases, J lost 4 bases, and 18 bases lay in between. This CDR3 has 14 residues. DNA for the CDR3: TGTGCCAGCCACCTCGGGCAGGCAACTTACGAGCAGTACTTC. Protein: CASHLGQATYEQYF.

This clonotype appeared once. The chain joins TRBV27 to TRBJ1-1, with TRBD1 as a possible D gene (5 bases). Germline CDR1 is MNHEY and CDR2 is SMNVEV (reference sequence). The CDR3 extends over 15 amino acids. The V end lost 6 bases, the J end lost 4 bases, and 18 bases lay between the germline ends. For the CDR3, the DNA is TGTGCCAGCAGGACCGGGACCCAGACCCCCACTGAAGCTTTCTTT. It encodes CASRTGTQTPTEAFF.

Notes on this clonotype: This may stem from a read error, because a much larger clone lies one nucleotide away. The V gene is TRBV5-1, the J gene TRBJ2-1; D gene ambiguous. The length of the CDR3 is 14 residues. Germline loops: CDR1 SGHRS, CDR2 YFSETQ. CDR3 loop: CTSSSTVNYNEQFF. Written as DNA, the CDR3 is TGCACCAGCAGCTCCACAGTAAATTACAATGAGCAGTTCTTC.

The V call is TRBV20-1, the J call TRBJ2-1; D is possibly TRBD2 (6 bases). The CDR3 totals 15 residues. The V gene lost 4 bases and the J gene lost 3 bases, with 16 bases spanning the gap. The germline gives CDR1 DFQATT, CDR2 SNEGSKA (reference sequence). The CDR3 region has the DNA TGCAGTGCTACCCCTCCGGGACTGGACTACAATGAGCAGTTCTTC. Its translation: CSATPPGLDYNEQFF.

This clonotype was recorded a few times. The gene calls are TRBV20-1 and TRBJ1-5, with TRBD1 matching 7 bases. CDR1 is DFQATT, CDR2 SNEGSKA, per germline (reference sequence). The CDR3 sequence is 16 residues long. Trimming took 3 bases from V and 5 from J; bases not matched to a gene: 13. CDR3 sequence (DNA): TGCAGTGCTAGTCGAGGGGGCGCGGGATTCGATCAGCCCCAGCATTTT. Amino acids: CSASRGGAGFDQPQHF.

The chain joins TRBV20-1 to TRBJ2-1; 7 bases line up with TRBD1. TRBJ2-7 explains the end of the DNA better; the J call may be wrong. The CDR3 has 13 residues. Germline CDR1 reads DFQATT; CDR2 reads SNEGSKA (reference sequence). The CDR3 DNA sequence: TGCAGTGCTAGACGGGACAGCTACAATGAGCAGTACTTC. Its translation is CSARRDSYNEQYF.

The chain couples TRBV21-1 to TRBJ2-3; the table calls TRBD1, which could not be checked here. TRBV21-1 is assigned pseudogene status. The CDR3 is 14 residues long. CDR3: CASSKKDRGNTQYF. CDR3 nucleotide sequence: TGTGCCAGCAGCAAAAAGGACAGGGGAAATACGCAGTATTTT.

In this sample, this clonotype turned up a few times. CDR3 protein: CASSFSSTGPREKLFF. The CDR3, as DNA: TGTGCCAGCAGTTTCTCCTCGACAGGGCCTCGTGAAAAACTGTTTTTT. The chain uses TRBV12-3 or TRBV12-4 and TRBJ1-4; 7 bases are a match to TRBD1. Germline trimming cut 3 bases from V and 7 bases from J; bases unmatched to any gene: 11. The CDR3 runs to 16 residues.

This clonotype was counted ten times or more. The chain has TRBV29-1 and TRBJ2-7, with TRBD1 matching 7 bases. The length of the CDR3 is 12 residues. V shed 6 bases and J 6 bases; nucleotides not matched to a gene: 8. Per germline, CDR1 SQVTM and CDR2 ANQGSEA. CDR3 residues: CSVEGAWREQYF. The CDR3 nucleotides are TGCAGCGTCGAGGGGGCCTGGCGCGAGCAGTACTTC.

The rearrangement links TRBV13 to TRBJ2-4; 14 nucleotides agree with TRBD2. V dropped 5 bases and J dropped 14; count of bases not matched to a gene: 5. The germline CDR1 and CDR2 sequences are PRHDT and FYEKMQ (reference sequence). The CDR3 has 13 residues. The CDR3 loop is CASSEGTSGGKYF. CDR3 DNA sequence: TGTGCCAGCAGCGAGGGGACTAGCGGGGGAAAGTACTTC.

Concerning this clonotype itself: Germline and junction disagree at one end, which may indicate a read error. The chain joins TRBV25-1 to TRBJ2-5; D call uncertain. Germline V lookup: CDR1 MGHDK, CDR2 SYGVNS. This CDR3 spans 13 amino acids. DNA of the CDR3: TGTGTCAGCAGTGAATACAGCCAAGAGACCCAGTACTTC. It translates to CVSSEYSQETQYF.

Turning to this clonotype: A much larger clone lies one base from this, so it may be a read error. V is TRBV7-2 and J is TRBJ2-1; TRBD2 matches 10 bases. The J call may be faulty, since TRBJ2-7 better matches the DNA end. CDR1 SGHTA and CDR2 FQGNSA come from the germline V gene. The CDR3 totals 17 residues. The CDR3 DNA sequence: TGTGCCAGCAGCTTGATGTCTAGCGGGAGTTCAAACAATGAGCAGTACTTC. This sequence encodes CASSLMSSGSSNNEQYF.

The rearrangement links TRBV28 to TRBJ2-3, with 9 bases that match TRBD2. Germline CDR1 is MDHEN and CDR2 is SYDVKM. This CDR3 region has 15 residues. V dropped 5 bases and J dropped 4; count of bases not matched to a gene: 7. The CDR3 region is CASSGSGRGSDTQYF. The CDR3 bases are TGTGCCAGCAGTGGTAGCGGGAGAGGATCAGATACGCAGTATTTT.

About this clonotype: A much larger clone differs from this one at a single base, so this may be a read error. The chain combines TRBV4-3 with TRBJ2-5; TRBD2 aligns across 9 bases. Per germline, CDR1 LGHNA and CDR2 YSLEER. This CDR3 comprises 17 residues. The V and J ends lost 0 bases and 11 bases, in that order; junction bases with no gene match: 16. As DNA, the CDR3 is TGCGCCAGCAGCCAAGAGCCAACGGGACTAGCATACAATGAGCAGTACTTC. Translated: CASSQEPTGLAYNEQYF.